This TCR beta chain was sequenced for a study of OX40 agonist ivuxolimab in advanced cancers. Study results and limitations: Normalized expansion of T-cell clones was also low for some nonresponders. Clonal expansion by week 6 occurred in CD4+ and CD8+ blood T cells (at 0.1 to 3.0 mg/kg). Some of the lowest clonal expansion was seen in partial responders at 0.1-3.0 mg/kg.

Germline lookup yields CDR1 SGHNT and CDR2 YENEEA. This CDR3 spans 16 amino acids. V lost 5 bases and J lost 2, with 15 bases in between. Comment on this clone: What it recognizes is unknown.

Clones were read by immunoSEQ multiplex PCR, and TCRdb kept only the in-frame ones, dropping some. This sample carries about 67,000 clones, around nine tenths of them seen once, and the ten largest clones take approximately 0.25%. Cycle 7 day 1, cycle 4 day 1, and baseline were the timepoints at which blood was sampled. The sample in question was CD4+ or CD8+ T cells sorted from blood, obtained in a trial of the OX40 agonist ivuxolimab. This receptor was identified in an adult with an advanced solid tumor such as melanoma, head and neck, liver or kidney cancer. V usage is TRBV11-3 and J usage is TRBJ2-2; D perhaps matches TRBD1 (6 bases). The DNA of the CDR3 is TGTGCCAGCAGCCCACGGACAGAAACTAACACCGGGGAGCTGTTTTTT. This encodes CASSPRTETNTGELFF.